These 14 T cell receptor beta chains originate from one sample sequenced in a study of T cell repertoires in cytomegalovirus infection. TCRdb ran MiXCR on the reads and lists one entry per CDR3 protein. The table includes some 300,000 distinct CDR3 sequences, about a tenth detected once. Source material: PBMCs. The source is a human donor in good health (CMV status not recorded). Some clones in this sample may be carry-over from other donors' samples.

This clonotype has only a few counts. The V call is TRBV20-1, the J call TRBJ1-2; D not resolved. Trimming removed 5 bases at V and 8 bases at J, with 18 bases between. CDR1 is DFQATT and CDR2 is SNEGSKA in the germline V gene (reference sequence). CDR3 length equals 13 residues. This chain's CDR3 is CSAGEALPGGYTF. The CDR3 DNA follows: TGCAGTGCTGGGGAAGCTCTACCGGGAGGCTACACCTTC.

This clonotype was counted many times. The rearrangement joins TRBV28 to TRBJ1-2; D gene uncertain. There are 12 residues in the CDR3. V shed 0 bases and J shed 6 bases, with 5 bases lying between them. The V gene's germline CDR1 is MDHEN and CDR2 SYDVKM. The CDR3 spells CASSLWRDGYTF. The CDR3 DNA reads TGTGCCAGCAGTTTATGGAGGGATGGCTACACCTTC.

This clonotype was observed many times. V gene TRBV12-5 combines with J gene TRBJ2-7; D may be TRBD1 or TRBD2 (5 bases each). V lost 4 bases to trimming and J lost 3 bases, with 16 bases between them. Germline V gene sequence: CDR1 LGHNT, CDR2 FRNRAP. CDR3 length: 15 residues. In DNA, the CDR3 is TGTGCTAGTGGTTCCTCTCGGGGCCCCCTCTACGAGCAGTACTTC. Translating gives CASGSSRGPLYEQYF. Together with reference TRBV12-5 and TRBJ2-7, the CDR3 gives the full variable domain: DARVTQTPRHKVTEMGQEVTMRCQPILGHNTVFWYRQTMMQGLELLAYFRNRAPLDDSGMPKDRFSAEMPDATLATLKIQPSEPRDSAVYFCASGSSRGPLYEQYFGPGTRLTVT.

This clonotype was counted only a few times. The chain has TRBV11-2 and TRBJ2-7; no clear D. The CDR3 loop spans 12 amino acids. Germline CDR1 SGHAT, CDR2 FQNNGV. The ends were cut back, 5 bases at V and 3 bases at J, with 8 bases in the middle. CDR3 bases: TGTGCCAGCAGCGGCGTGAGCTACGAGCAGTACGTC. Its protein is CASSGVSYEQYV.

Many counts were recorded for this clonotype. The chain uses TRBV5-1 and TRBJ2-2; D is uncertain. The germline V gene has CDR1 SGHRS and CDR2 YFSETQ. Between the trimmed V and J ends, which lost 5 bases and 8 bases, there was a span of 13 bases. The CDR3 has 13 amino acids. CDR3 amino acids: CASSPVSEGELFF. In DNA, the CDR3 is TGCGCCAGCAGTCCTGTATCGGAGGGGGAGCTGTTTTTT. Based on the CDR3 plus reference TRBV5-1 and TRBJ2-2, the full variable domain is KAGVTQTPRYLIKTRGQQVTLSCSPISGHRSVSWYQQTPGQGLQFLFEYFSETQRNKGNFPGRFSGRQFSNSRSEMNVSTLELGDSALYLCASSPVSEGELFFGEGSRLTVL.

The CDR3 here is CASSLLGIKVGDQPQHF. DNA of the CDR3: TGTGCCAGCAGCTTGTTGGGCATCAAAGTGGGGGATCAGCCCCAGCATTTT. The V call is TRBV5-5, the J call TRBJ1-5, with D tentatively TRBD1 (5 bases). The germline CDR1 and CDR2 sequences are SGHKS and YYEKEE (reference sequence). There are 17 residues in the CDR3. V shed 1 base and J shed 5 bases, with 19 bases lying between them.

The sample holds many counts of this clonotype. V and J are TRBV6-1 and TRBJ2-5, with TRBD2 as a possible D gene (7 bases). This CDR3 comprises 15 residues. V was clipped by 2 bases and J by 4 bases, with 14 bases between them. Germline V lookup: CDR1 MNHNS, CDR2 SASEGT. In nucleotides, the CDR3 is TGTGCCAGCAGTGAATGGGGGGGCAGAGGAGAGACCCAGTACTTC. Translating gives CASSEWGGRGETQYF.

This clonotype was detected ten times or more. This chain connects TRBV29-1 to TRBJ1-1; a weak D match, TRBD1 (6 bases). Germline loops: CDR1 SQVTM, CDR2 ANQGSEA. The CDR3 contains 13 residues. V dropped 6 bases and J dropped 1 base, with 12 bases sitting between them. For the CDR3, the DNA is TGCAGCGTGTCCTCGACAGGGAACACTGAAGCTTTCTTT. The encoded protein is CSVSSTGNTEAFF.

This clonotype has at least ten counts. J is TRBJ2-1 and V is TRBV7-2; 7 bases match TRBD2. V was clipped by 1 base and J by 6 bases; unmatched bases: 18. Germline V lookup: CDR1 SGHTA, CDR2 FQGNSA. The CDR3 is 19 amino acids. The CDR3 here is CASSLVSWASGGIANEQFF. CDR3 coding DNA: TGTGCCAGCAGCTTAGTTAGTTGGGCTTCCGGGGGGATCGCCAATGAGCAGTTCTTC.

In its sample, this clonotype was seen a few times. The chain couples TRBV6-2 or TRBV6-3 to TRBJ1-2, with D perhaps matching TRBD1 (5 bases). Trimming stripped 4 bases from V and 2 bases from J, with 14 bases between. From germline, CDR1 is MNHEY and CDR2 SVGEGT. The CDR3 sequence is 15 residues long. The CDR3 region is CASSWPSGGNYGYTF. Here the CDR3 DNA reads TGTGCCAGCAGTTGGCCCTCGGGGGGAAACTATGGCTACACCTTC.

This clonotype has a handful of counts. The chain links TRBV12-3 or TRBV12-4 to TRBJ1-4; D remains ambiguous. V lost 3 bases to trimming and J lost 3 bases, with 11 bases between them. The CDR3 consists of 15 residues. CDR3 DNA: TGTGCCAGCAGTTTCGATCCGGGTGCTAATGAAAAACTGTTTTTT. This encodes CASSFDPGANEKLFF.

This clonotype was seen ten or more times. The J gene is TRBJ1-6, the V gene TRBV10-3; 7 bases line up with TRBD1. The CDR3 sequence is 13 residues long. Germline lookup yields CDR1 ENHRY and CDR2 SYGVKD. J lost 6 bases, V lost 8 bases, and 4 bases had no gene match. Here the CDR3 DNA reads TGTGCCATCCGGGCAGGGGGTAATTCACCCCTCCACTTT. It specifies CAIRAGGNSPLHF.

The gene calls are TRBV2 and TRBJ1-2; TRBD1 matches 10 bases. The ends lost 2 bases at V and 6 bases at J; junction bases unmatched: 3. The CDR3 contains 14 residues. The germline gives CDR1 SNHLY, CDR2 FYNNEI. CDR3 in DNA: TGTGCCAGCAGTGAAACTGGGACAGGGGATGGCTACACCTTC. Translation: CASSETGTGDGYTF.

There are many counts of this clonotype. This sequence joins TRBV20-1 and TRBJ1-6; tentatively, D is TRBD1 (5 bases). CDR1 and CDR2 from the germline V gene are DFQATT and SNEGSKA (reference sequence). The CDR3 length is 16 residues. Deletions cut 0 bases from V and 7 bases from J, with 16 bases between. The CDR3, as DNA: TGCAGTGCTAGAGATGACGCCCAGGGCCCGAATTCACCCCTCCACTTT. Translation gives CSARDDAQGPNSPLHF.